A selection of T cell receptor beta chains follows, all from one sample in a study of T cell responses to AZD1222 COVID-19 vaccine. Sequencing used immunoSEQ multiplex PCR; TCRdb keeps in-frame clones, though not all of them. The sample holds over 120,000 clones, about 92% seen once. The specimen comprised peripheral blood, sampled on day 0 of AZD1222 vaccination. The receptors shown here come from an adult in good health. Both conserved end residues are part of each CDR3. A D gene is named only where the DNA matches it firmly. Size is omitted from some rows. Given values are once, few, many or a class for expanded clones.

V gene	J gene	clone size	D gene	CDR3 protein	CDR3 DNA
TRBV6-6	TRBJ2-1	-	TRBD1	CASSPGQGIGQFF	TGTGCCAGCAGCCCGGGACAGGGAATAGGGCAGTTCTTC
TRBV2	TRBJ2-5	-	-	CASSLGETQYF	TGTGCCAGCAGCTTGGGGGAGACCCAGTACTTC
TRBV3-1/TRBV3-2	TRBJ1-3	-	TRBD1	CASSYTGTAGNTIYF	TGTGCCAGCAGCTATACGGGGACAGCTGGAAACACCATATATTTT
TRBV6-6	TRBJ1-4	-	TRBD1	CASSSRTGTNEKLFF	TGTGCCAGCAGTTCTCGGACAGGGACTAATGAAAAACTGTTTTTT
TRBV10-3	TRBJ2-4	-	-	CAISEPENIQYF	TGTGCCATCAGTGAGCCAGAAAACATTCAGTACTTC
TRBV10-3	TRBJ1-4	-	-	CAISELRAGEKLFF	TGTGCCATCAGTGAGCTAAGGGCGGGCGAAAAACTGTTTTTT
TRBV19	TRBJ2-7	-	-	CASSFLRTSYEQYF	TGTGCCAGTAGTTTTCTAAGGACATCCTACGAGCAGTACTTC
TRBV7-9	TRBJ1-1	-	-	CASSPRAGTEAFF	TGTGCCAGCAGCCCCCGGGCCGGGACTGAAGCTTTCTTT
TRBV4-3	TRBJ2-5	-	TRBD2	CASSQGSSGGVYFQETQYF	TGCGCCAGCAGCCAAGGGAGTAGCGGGGGGGTGTACTTCCAAGAGACCCAGTACTTC
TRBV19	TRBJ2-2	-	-	CASSIFWGLGTGELFF	TGTGCCAGTAGTATCTTCTGGGGGCTAGGAACCGGGGAGCTGTTTTTT
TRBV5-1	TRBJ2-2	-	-	CASSLMGTTNTGELFF	TGCGCCAGCAGCTTGATGGGGACAACGAACACCGGGGAGCTGTTTTTT
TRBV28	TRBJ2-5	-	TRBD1	CASGDRAIQETQYF	TGTGCCAGCGGGGACAGGGCCATCCAAGAGACCCAGTACTTC
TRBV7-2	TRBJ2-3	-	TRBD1	CASRGQILADTQYF	TGTGCCAGCAGGGGACAGATTTTGGCAGATACGCAGTATTTT
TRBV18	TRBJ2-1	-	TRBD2	CASSPRLAGAILSNEQFF	TGTGCCAGCTCACCGCGACTAGCGGGGGCCATCCTTAGCAATGAGCAGTTCTTC
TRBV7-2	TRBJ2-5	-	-	CASSSTARETQYF	TGTGCCAGCAGCTCAACGGCCCGAGAGACCCAGTACTTC
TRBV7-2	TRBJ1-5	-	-	CASGGTGQSNQPQHF	TGTGCCAGCGGGGGGACTGGTCAGAGCAATCAGCCCCAGCATTTT
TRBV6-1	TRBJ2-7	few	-	CASSDRWMADEQYF	TGTGCCAGCAGTGACCGATGGATGGCCGACGAGCAGTACTTC
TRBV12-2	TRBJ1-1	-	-	CASRFVSRQPECEAFF	TGTGCAAGTCGCTTTGTATCGCGCCAGCCGGAGTGTGAAGCTTTCTTT
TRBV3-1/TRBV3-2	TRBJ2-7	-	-	CASSQADSEQYF	TGTGCCAGCAGCCAAGCTGATAGCGAGCAGTACTTC
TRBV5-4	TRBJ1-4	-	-	CASSLGLNEKLFF	TGTGCCAGCAGCCTCGGACTTAATGAAAAACTGTTTTTT
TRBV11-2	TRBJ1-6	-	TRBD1	CASSLGTGVSPLHF	TGTGCCAGCAGCTTAGGGACAGGGGTTTCACCCCTCCACTTT
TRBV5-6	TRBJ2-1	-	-	CASSSERRAYNEQFF	TGTGCCAGCAGCTCTGAACGGCGGGCCTACAATGAGCAGTTCTTC
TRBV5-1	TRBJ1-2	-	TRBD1	CASSPTGHPYGYTF	TGCGCCAGCAGCCCGACAGGGCATCCCTATGGCTACACCTTC
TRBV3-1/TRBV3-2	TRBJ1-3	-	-	CASSQGHSGNTIYF	TGTGCCAGCAGCCAAGGCCACTCTGGAAACACCATATATTTT
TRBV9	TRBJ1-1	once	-	CASSAHGSSTEAFF	TGTGCCAGCAGCGCCCATGGGAGCTCCACTGAAGCTTTCTTT
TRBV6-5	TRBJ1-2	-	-	CASKKVQGLYGYTF	TGTGCCAGCAAAAAGGTCCAGGGCCTCTATGGCTACACCTTC
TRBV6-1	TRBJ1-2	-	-	CASSVPLGGSNYGYTF	TGTGCCAGCAGTGTCCCATTGGGAGGTTCTAACTATGGCTACACCTTC
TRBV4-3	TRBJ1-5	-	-	CASSQDLRATPQHF	TGCGCCAGCAGCCAAGACCTTAGGGCAACGCCCCAGCATTTT
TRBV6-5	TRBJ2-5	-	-	CASSYAGQQETQYF	TGTGCCAGCAGTTATGCCGGACAGCAGGAGACCCAGTACTTC
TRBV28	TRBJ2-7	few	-	CASQSLGQGLYEQYF	TGTGCCAGCCAAAGTCTGGGGCAGGGGCTATACGAGCAGTACTTC
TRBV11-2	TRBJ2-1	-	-	CASSLVLGEQFF	TGTGCCAGCAGCCTCGTTCTTGGTGAGCAGTTCTTC
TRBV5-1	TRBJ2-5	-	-	CASSLRFETQYF	TGCGCCAGCAGCTTGAGGTTCGAGACCCAGTACTTC
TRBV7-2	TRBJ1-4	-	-	CASSLEGATNEKLFF	TGTGCCAGCAGCTTAGAGGGCGCAACTAATGAAAAACTGTTTTTT
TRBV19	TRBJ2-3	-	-	CASSISQGGNTQYF	TGTGCCAGTAGTATCTCCCAGGGTGGAAATACGCAGTATTTT
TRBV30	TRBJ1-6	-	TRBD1	CAWRGGQNGSPLHF	TGTGCCTGGAGGGGGGGACAGAACGGCTCACCCCTCCACTTT
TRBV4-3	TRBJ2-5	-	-	CASSQDVGSPLVETQYF	TGCGCCAGCAGCCAAGATGTGGGCAGTCCCCTAGTAGAGACCCAGTACTTC
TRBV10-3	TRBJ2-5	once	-	CAISGVPSETQYF	TGTGCCATCAGTGGGGTCCCTTCGGAGACCCAGTACTTC
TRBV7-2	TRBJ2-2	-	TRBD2	CASSLALAGGTGELFF	TGTGCCAGCAGCTTAGCTCTAGCGGGGGGGACCGGGGAGCTGTTTTTT
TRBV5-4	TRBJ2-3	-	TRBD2	CASSGKLAGGPTDTQYF	TGTGCCAGCAGCGGAAAACTAGCGGGGGGGCCGACAGATACGCAGTATTTT
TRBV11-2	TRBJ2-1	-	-	CASSAIQIGYNEQFF	TGTGCCAGCAGCGCGATCCAGATAGGGTACAATGAGCAGTTCTTC
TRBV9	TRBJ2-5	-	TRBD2	CASSVAGGRQETQYF	TGTGCCAGCAGCGTAGCCGGGGGGAGGCAAGAGACCCAGTACTTC
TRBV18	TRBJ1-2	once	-	CASSQNTRQIYGYTF	TGTGCCAGCTCCCAGAACACTCGGCAGATCTATGGCTACACCTTC
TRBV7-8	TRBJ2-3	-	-	CASRTTRGTDTDTQYF	TGTGCCAGCAGGACAACACGCGGGACAGATACAGATACGCAGTATTTT
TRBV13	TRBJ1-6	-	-	CASSLGRTEVSPLHF	TGTGCCAGCAGCTTAGGCCGGACGGAGGTTTCACCCCTCCACTTT
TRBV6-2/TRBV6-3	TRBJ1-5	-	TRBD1	CASSGTGTGLDQPQHF	TGTGCCAGCAGCGGAACCGGGACAGGGCTGGATCAGCCCCAGCATTTT
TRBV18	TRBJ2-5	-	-	CASSRGGETQYF	TGTGCCAGCTCAAGGGGCGGGGAGACCCAGTACTTC
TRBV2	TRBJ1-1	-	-	CASRLLGGGNTEAFF	TGTGCCAGCAGGCTATTGGGGGGCGGAAACACTGAAGCTTTCTTT
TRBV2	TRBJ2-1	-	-	CASSGLSNEQFF	TGTGCCAGCAGTGGTCTCTCGAATGAGCAGTTCTTC
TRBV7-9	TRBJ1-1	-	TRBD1	CASSPVTGMTAEAFF	TGTGCCAGCAGTCCCGTGACAGGGATGACGGCTGAAGCTTTCTTT
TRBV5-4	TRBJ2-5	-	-	CASSLGSLKRKTQYF	TGTGCCAGCAGCTTGGGGAGCCTCAAGAGGAAGACCCAGTACTTC
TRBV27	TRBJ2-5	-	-	CASKTLGGLLIQETQYF	TGTGCCAGCAAAACCCTGGGGGGACTTTTAATTCAAGAGACCCAGTACTTC
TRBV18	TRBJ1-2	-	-	CASSPPDRNYGYTF	TGTGCCAGCTCACCACCGGACAGAAACTATGGCTACACCTTC
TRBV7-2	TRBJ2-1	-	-	CASSLDRYNEQFF	TGTGCCAGCAGCTTAGACAGGTACAATGAGCAGTTCTTC
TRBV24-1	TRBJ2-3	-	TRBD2	CATSSGHTQYF	TGTGCCACGTCTAGCGGACATACGCAGTATTTT
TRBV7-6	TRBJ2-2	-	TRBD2	CASSFLAGAGTGELFF	TGTGCCAGCAGCTTTCTAGCGGGGGCGGGCACCGGGGAGCTGTTTTTT
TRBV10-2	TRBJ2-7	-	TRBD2	CASSGTSGAYEQYF	TGCGCCAGCAGTGGGACTAGCGGGGCCTACGAGCAGTACTTC
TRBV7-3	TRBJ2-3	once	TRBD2	CASSRGASGGARSTDTQYF	TGTGCCAGCAGCCGCGGGGCTAGCGGGGGGGCCCGGAGCACAGATACGCAGTATTTT
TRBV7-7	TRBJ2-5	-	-	CASSLVLGETQYF	TGTGCTAGCAGCTTAGTATTAGGAGAGACCCAGTACTTC
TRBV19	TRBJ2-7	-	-	CASVGVWADEQYF	TGTGCCAGTGTTGGTGTGTGGGCAGACGAGCAGTACTTC
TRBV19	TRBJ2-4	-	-	CASSSGGNIQYF	TGTGCCAGTAGTTCCGGCGGGAACATTCAGTACTTC